The source of this TCR beta chain is a study of OX40 agonist ivuxolimab in advanced cancers. Overall study context: Patients in dose escalation had liver, melanoma, kidney or head and neck cancers. Past anti-PD-1, anti-PD-L1 or anti-CTLA-4 therapy was accepted, and 40% to 45% had received some.

TCRdb's copy holds only in-frame clones and misses some; the assay was immunoSEQ multiplex PCR. The sample lists tens of thousands of clones; over 75% were seen once. General study points: The CD4+ and CD8+ T cells in the blood had expanded clonally by week 6 at 0.1 to 3.0 mg/kg. Researchers report that CD8+ T cells had, on average, more expanded clones than CD4+.

Points on this clone: Its target is not known.

The germline V gene encodes CDR1 SGHRS and CDR2 YFSETQ. This CDR3 spans 17 amino acids. With 3 bases clipped from V and 1 base from J, the junction kept 11 bases outside the gene matches. This sample comprised CD4+ or CD8+ T cells sorted from blood, obtained in a trial of the OX40 agonist ivuxolimab. This TCR was sampled from an adult with an advanced solid tumor such as melanoma, head and neck, liver or kidney cancer. The V and J genes are TRBV5-1 and TRBJ1-2, with 8 nucleotides matching TRBD1. Here the CDR3 reads CASSSGYGTGRNYGYTF. DNA for the CDR3: TGCGCCAGCAGCTCGGGCTATGGGACAGGTCGTAACTATGGCTACACCTTC.